This TCR beta chain is drawn from a study of T cell repertoires in ileal Crohn's disease. In the study overall: Biopsies of the neoterminal ileum at postoperative colonoscopy form M6 samples.

Germline assignment: CDR1 SQVTM and CDR2 ANQGSEA. The CDR3 is 14 residues long. Trimming left V 0 bases short and J 4 bases short, with 12 bases between. Study findings and constraints: Compared with non-smokers, active smokers at surgery showed more clonal expansions. Within the first postoperative year, endoscopy came at median roughly seven months.

The time point denotes: neoterminal ileum biopsy at postoperative endoscopy, about 6 months after surgery. Profiling relied on immunoSEQ multiplex PCR, and the TCRdb table lists in-frame clones only, not all of them. The data show just over 3,000 clones, around nine tenths seen once. This clone has just a few counts. As yet, its antigen is unknown. The chain is built from TRBV29-1 and TRBJ2-5; D might be TRBD1 (6 bases). The TCR originated in an adult with Crohn's disease. Sample: ileal tissue. This CDR3 reads CSVEDQGSGETQYF. CDR3 DNA: TGCAGCGTTGAAGATCAGGGGAGCGGAGAGACCCAGTACTTC.